One T cell receptor (beta chain) is described in this entry. Its antigen is undetermined. Time point given: persistent/refractory GD, antithyroid drugs over 5 years with positive TRAb. Construction of the TCR library relied on RNA isolated from PBMCs. Those enrolled as patients came out of an endocrinology department in Xi'an, China. This CDR3 spans 16 amino acids. Unmatched junction bases numbered 7, after V lost 0 bases and J lost 2 bases. The germline V gene encodes CDR1 SGHTA and CDR2 FQGTGA. Arm-PCR of CDR3 regions and iRepertoire HTBI primers were used to build TCR beta libraries. In the original analysis: From all samples, identification returned 14 TRBJ and under 75 TRBV segments. MiXCR, run by TCRdb on the multiplex PCR reads, gives a single entry per CDR3 protein. Here the V and J calls rest on TCRdb's processing, not on the authors' analysis. The sample consists of around 460,000 distinct CDR3 sequences, around a fifth of them appearing once.

The data stem from a study of regulatory T cells in long-lasting Graves disease. Study-wide results and limits: It was possible that the small sample size reduced accuracy.

This receptor was identified in a female donor with Graves disease. The sample consisted of peripheral blood mononuclear cells (PBMCs), taken when the disease was refractory, from a patient treated with antithyroid drugs. V gene TRBV7-3 combines with J gene TRBJ2-7, with 7 bases fitting TRBD2. CDR3 protein: CASSLTPAGTPYEQYF. The CDR3, as DNA: TGTGCCAGCAGCTTAACCCCAGCGGGAACCCCCTACGAGCAGTACTTC.